This T cell receptor (beta chain) was obtained from a study of OX40 agonist ivuxolimab in advanced cancers. Method: immunoSEQ multiplex PCR; TCRdb's copy keeps in-frame clones and lacks some. The table records around 22,000 clones, 70% to 90% of them present only once. The sequencing used CD4+ or CD8+ T cells sorted from blood, collected in a trial of the OX40 agonist ivuxolimab. This receptor was taken from an adult with an advanced solid tumor such as melanoma, head and neck, liver or kidney cancer.

CDR3 coding DNA: TGTGCCAGCAGCCAGGGACCCTCATCCACAGATACGCAGTATTTT. Residues: CASSQGPSSTDTQYF. The rearrangement joins TRBV4-2 to TRBJ2-3; the D call may be TRBD1 or TRBD2 (5 bases each). The CDR3 has 15 residues. The germline V gene has CDR1 LGHNA and CDR2 YNFKEQ. V lost 3 bases, J lost 2 bases, and 12 bases lay in between.